This T cell receptor (beta chain) was sequenced in a study of vaccination and CD4 T cells after COVID-19. Study-level information: Samples taken post-COVID came a median roughly 13 weeks after diagnosis, ranging from 35 to 161. Investigators took post-vaccine samples a median about 65 days after dose two, within a range of 14 to 241. General observations from the study: Convalescent patients gained a median approximately 88% of their reactive clones only post-vaccination. Recorded median SARS-CoV-2-reactive clonotype numbers increased from about 20 to 38 without reaching significance.

Comment on this clonotype: Its antigen is still unknown.

CDR1 and CDR2 from the germline V gene are MNHNS and SASEGT. The CDR3 length is 17 residues. V was shortened by 7 bases and J by 0 bases, with 19 bases between the two germline ends. TCRdb reanalysed the PCR reads using MiXCR and keeps one entry per CDR3 protein. In the table there are approximately 20,000 distinct CDR3 sequences, 58% of which are singletons. This chain links TRBV6-1 with TRBJ1-5; D gene unclear. The clonotype was recovered from a human donor who had recovered from COVID-19. Sequenced material: CD4+ T cells from blood, taken before SARS-CoV-2 vaccination. The CDR3 DNA is TGTGCCAGCACCACCCCCTCCGCTTTTGATAGCAATCAGCCCCAGCATTTT. It yields the protein CASTTPSAFDSNQPQHF.